These 11 T cell receptor beta chains came from one sample sequenced in a study of blood T cell repertoires in COVID-19. TCRdb's copy holds only in-frame clones and misses some; the assay was immunoSEQ multiplex PCR. The sample has 500,000 to 600,000 clones; 85% to 90% are singletons. The sample comprised peripheral blood. The source is a woman aged 50 to 60 with COVID-19, enrolled during active disease.

The genes are TRBV5-6 and TRBJ2-1; D not resolved. From germline, CDR1 is SGHDT and CDR2 YYEEEE. This CDR3 comprises 17 residues. V lost 0 bases to trimming and J lost 2 bases, with 15 bases between them. Here the CDR3 reads CASSLASGRLTYNEQFF. The CDR3 region has the DNA TGTGCCAGCAGCTTGGCCAGTGGCAGGTTAACCTACAATGAGCAGTTCTTC.

This clone was found once. This chain links TRBV12-3 or TRBV12-4 with TRBJ2-7; the D is unclear. The V and J ends lost 5 bases and 2 bases respectively, with 4 bases between them. The CDR3 has 11 amino acids. CDR3 nucleotides: TGTGCCAGCAGTCAGGCCTACGAGCAGTACTTC. It codes for CASSQAYEQYF.

In nucleotides, the CDR3 is TGTGCCAGCAGTGAGAGGAAATACGGCGGGGAGCTGTTTTTT. Residues: CASSERKYGGELFF. J is TRBJ2-2 and V is TRBV6-1, with D hard to call. With 3 bases removed from V and 7 bases from J, the gap between germline ends came to 12 bases. CDR3 size: 14 residues. Germline CDR1 and CDR2: MNHNS and SASEGT.

The chain couples TRBV6-5 to TRBJ1-2; D is uncertain. The V and J ends lost 6 bases and 8 bases respectively, with 16 bases between them. CDR1 is MNHEY and CDR2 is SVGAGI in the germline V gene. The CDR3 runs to 13 residues. In nucleotides, the CDR3 is TGTGCCAGCAGAACTGGAGAAGGTATGGGCTACACCTTC. Protein sequence: CASRTGEGMGYTF.

The J gene is TRBJ2-7, the V gene TRBV18, with 8 bases identical to TRBD1. Germline assignment: CDR1 KGHSH and CDR2 LQKENI. The CDR3 is made up of 15 amino acids. The V and J ends lost 3 bases and 2 bases, in that order; junction bases with no gene match: 6. CDR3 nucleotides: TGTGCCAGCTCACCGCGCCGGGACAGGACCTACGAGCAGTACTTC. Residues: CASSPRRDRTYEQYF. Using reference TRBV18 and TRBJ2-7 for the parts outside the CDR3, the full variable domain is NAGVMQNPRHLVRRRGQEARLRCSPMKGHSHVYWYRQLPEEGLKFMVYLQKENIIDESGMPKERFSAEFPKEGPSILRIQQVVRGDSAAYFCASSPRRDRTYEQYFGPGTRLTVT.

The J gene is TRBJ2-7, the V gene TRBV7-6, with D perhaps matching TRBD1 (6 bases). The germline V gene has CDR1 SGHVS and CDR2 FNYEAQ. The CDR3 spans 15 residues. V lost 5 bases to trimming and J lost 3 bases, with 17 bases between them. As DNA, the CDR3 is TGTGCCAGCAGCCCTACCACAACAGGGATCTACGAGCAGTACTTC. Residues: CASSPTTTGIYEQYF.

This chain uses TRBV3-1 (or the pseudogene TRBV3-2) with TRBJ1-6; TRBD1 agrees at 7 bases. The trim removed 5 bases at V and 8 bases at J, leaving 9 bases unmatched. Germline V lookup: CDR1 LGHDT, CDR2 YNNKEL (reference sequence). This CDR3 comprises 15 residues. The CDR3 here is CASSDRGTDYSPLHF. The CDR3, as DNA: TGTGCCAGCAGCGACCGTGGGACAGACTATTCACCCCTCCACTTT.

The genes are TRBV7-3 and TRBJ2-3; 8 bases match TRBD2. J gave up 0 bases and V 4 bases, and 0 bases lay outside the gene matches. CDR1 is SGHTA and CDR2 is FQGTGA in the germline V gene. The CDR3 is 14 amino acids. The CDR3 spells CASSSGGSTDTQYF. The CDR3 DNA is TGTGCCAGCAGCTCGGGGGGGAGCACAGATACGCAGTATTTT.

The chain is built from TRBV4-1 and TRBJ1-1; the match to TRBD1 covers 8 bases. Losses at the gene ends were 5 bases for V and 5 bases for J; bases not matched to a gene: 10. Germline V gives CDR1 MGHRA, CDR2 YSYEKL. CDR3 size: 15 residues. In DNA form, the CDR3 reads TGCGCCAGCAGCACTACGACAGGGGTTCGAACTGAAGCTTTCTTT. Amino acid sequence: CASSTTTGVRTEAFF.

The V and J genes are TRBV5-8 and TRBJ2-4; D not resolved. V was pared by 0 bases and J by 6 bases, with 4 bases between. Germline loops: CDR1 SGHTS, CDR2 YDEGEE. CDR3 length: 12 residues. The CDR3 region is CASSLGRNIQYF. In DNA form, the CDR3 reads TGTGCCAGCAGCTTGGGTCGAAACATTCAGTACTTC.

This rearrangement joins TRBV24-1 to TRBJ1-4; no reliable D call. This CDR3 region has 16 residues. Germline lookup yields CDR1 KGHDR and CDR2 SFDVKD. The ends were cut back, 7 bases at V and 2 bases at J, with 16 bases in the middle. CDR3 sequence reads: CATSPGGAGTNEKLFF. Written as DNA, the CDR3 is TGTGCCACCAGCCCAGGAGGTGCGGGGACTAATGAAAAACTGTTTTTT.